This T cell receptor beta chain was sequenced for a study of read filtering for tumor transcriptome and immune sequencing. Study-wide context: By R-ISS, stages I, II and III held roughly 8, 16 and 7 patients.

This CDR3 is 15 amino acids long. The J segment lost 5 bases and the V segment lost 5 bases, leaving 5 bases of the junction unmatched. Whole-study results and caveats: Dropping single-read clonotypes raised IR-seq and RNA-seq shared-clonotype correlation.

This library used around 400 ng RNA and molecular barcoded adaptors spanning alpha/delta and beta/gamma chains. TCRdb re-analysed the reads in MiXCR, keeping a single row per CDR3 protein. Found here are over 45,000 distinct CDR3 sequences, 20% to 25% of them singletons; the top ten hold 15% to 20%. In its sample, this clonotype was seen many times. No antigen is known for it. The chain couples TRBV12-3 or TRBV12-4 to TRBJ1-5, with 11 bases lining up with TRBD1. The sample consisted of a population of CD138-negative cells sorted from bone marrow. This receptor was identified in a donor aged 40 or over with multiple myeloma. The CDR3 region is CASSVGTGGYQPQHF. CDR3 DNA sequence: TGTGCCAGCAGTGTTGGGACAGGGGGTTATCAGCCCCAGCATTTT.